Included here is one T cell receptor (beta chain) sequence, with context. Its matching antigen is unknown. Trimming removed 4 bases from V and 2 bases from J; junction bases left unmatched: 8. The CDR3 is 16 amino acids. Germline CDR1 SGHRS, CDR2 YFSETQ. These data are taken from a study of identifying expanded T cells in peripheral blood. No infections or other immune events were documented during collection. Measured with immunoSEQ multiplex PCR; TCRdb has only the in-frame clones, and not every one. The sample records under 110,000 clones, approximately 88% being singletons. Broader study findings: Across healthy donors, higher total template counts meant significantly greater roughly 2-week count variance. Roughly 1.2 clones differed between technical replicates, versus about 17 and 20 over time.

The clonotype was recovered from a person aged 18 to 69 in good health. Material: blood. The J gene is TRBJ2-3, the V gene TRBV5-1; TRBD1 matches at 9 bases. The CDR3 spells CASSMGGTGFTDTQYF. In DNA form, the CDR3 reads TGCGCCAGCAGCATGGGCGGGACAGGGTTCACAGATACGCAGTATTTT.